The next 24 T cell receptor beta chains were all read from a single sample in a study of blood T cell repertoires in COVID-19. Clones were sequenced by immunoSEQ multiplex PCR, and TCRdb holds only the in-frame ones, with some missing. The sample consists of about 120,000 clones, 82% of them appearing once. Sequencing was done on a sample of peripheral blood. These TCRs come from a woman in her seventies with acute or convalescent COVID-19.

The chain couples TRBV15 to TRBJ1-4; tentatively, D is TRBD1 (5 bases). The CDR3 loop spans 15 amino acids. V dropped 1 base and J dropped 7 bases, with 13 bases sitting between them. The germline CDR1 and CDR2 sequences are LNHNV and YYDKDF (reference sequence). The CDR3 nucleotides read TGTGCCACCAGCAGAGTTGCAGGGAGGGGTGAAAAACTGTTTTTT. It codes for CATSRVAGRGEKLFF. The full variable domain, with the rest looked up from reference TRBV15 and TRBJ1-4, is DAMVIQNPRYQVTQFGKPVTLSCSQTLNHNVMYWYQQKSSQAPKLLFHYYDKDFNNEADTPDNFQSRRPNTSFCFLDIRSPGLGDTAMYLCATSRVAGRGEKLFFGSGTQLSVL.

V is TRBV7-9 and J is TRBJ2-2; D is possibly TRBD2 (5 bases). This CDR3 has 15 residues. V was shortened by 3 bases and J by 3 bases, with 11 bases between the two germline ends. CDR1 is SEHNR and CDR2 is FQNEAQ in the germline V gene (reference sequence). CDR3 bases: TGTGCCAGCAGCTTCCGAGGGTGGGACACCGGGGAGCTGTTTTTT. This sequence encodes CASSFRGWDTGELFF.

The chain couples TRBV7-3 to TRBJ2-7; D might be TRBD1 (8 bases). V was pared by 6 bases and J by 7 bases, with 19 bases between. Germline V CDR1 and CDR2: SGHTA, FQGTGA. The CDR3 has 14 residues. The CDR3 nucleotides are TGTGCCAGCAGTTTTGGACAGGGAGCGGGGGAGCAGTACTTC. It encodes CASSFGQGAGEQYF.

The CDR3 region is CASSSTGSTDTQYF. The CDR3 nucleotides read TGCGCCAGCAGCTCTACCGGGAGCACAGATACGCAGTATTTT. This chain connects TRBV5-1 to TRBJ2-3; D unresolved. Germline CDR1 is SGHRS and CDR2 is YFSETQ. The CDR3 has 14 residues. V gave up 3 bases and J gave up 0 bases, with 8 bases separating them.

This chain links TRBV2 with TRBJ1-2, with 8 bases identical to TRBD1. Trimming at V came to 7 bases and at J to 0 bases, leaving 1 base not matched to a gene. Germline loops: CDR1 SNHLY, CDR2 FYNNEI. The CDR3 contains 13 residues. The CDR3 sequence is CASMDRANYGYTF. The CDR3 nucleotides read TGTGCCAGCATGGACAGGGCTAACTATGGCTACACCTTC. Filled out from reference TRBV2 and TRBJ1-2, the complete variable domain reads EPEVTQTPSHQVTQMGQEVILRCVPISNHLYFYWYRQILGQKVEFLVSFYNNEISEKSEIFDDQFSVERPDGSNFTLKIRSTKLEDSAMYFCASMDRANYGYTFGSGTRLTVV.

The chain combines TRBV7-2 with TRBJ1-2, with 8 bases aligning to TRBD1. Germline V lookup: CDR1 SGHTA, CDR2 FQGNSA. Trimming cost V 5 bases and J 8 bases; bases outside gene matches: 7. This CDR3 is built from 13 residues. In DNA form, the CDR3 reads TGTGCCAGCAGCCCCAGAGGACAGGGCGGCTACACCTTC. Its translation is CASSPRGQGGYTF.

The sample holds one count of this clone. The gene calls are TRBV6-1 and TRBJ1-2; TRBD1 aligns across 10 bases. The V segment lost 2 bases and the J segment 4 bases; nucleotides outside the gene matches: 4. The CDR3 is 15 amino acids. Germline CDR1 reads MNHNS; CDR2 reads SASEGT. The CDR3 protein is CASSEWTGGTYGYTF. The CDR3 nucleotides read TGTGCCAGCAGTGAATGGACAGGGGGTACCTATGGCTACACCTTC.

This clone was seen a few times. The CDR3 sequence is CASSQRTDLPSYGYTF. The CDR3 nucleotides are TGTGCCAGCAGCCAACGGACAGATCTACCTTCCTATGGCTACACCTTC. The chain is built from TRBV4-2 and TRBJ1-2, with TRBD1 as a possible D gene (6 bases). The V end lost 2 bases, the J end lost 4 bases, and 17 bases lay between the germline ends. Germline lookup yields CDR1 LGHNA and CDR2 YNFKEQ. The CDR3 contains 16 residues.

The chain joins TRBV25-1 to TRBJ2-5; possible D gene TRBD1, 7 bases. The CDR3 runs to 16 residues. V lost 3 bases and J lost 4, with 18 bases in between. Germline CDR1 MGHDK, CDR2 SYGVNS. The CDR3 reads CASSEETGRFAETQYF. The CDR3, as DNA: TGTGCCAGCAGTGAGGAGACAGGGAGGTTTGCAGAGACCCAGTACTTC.

The sample holds one count of this clone. This chain uses TRBV27 with TRBJ2-5, with 7 bases fitting TRBD1. Per germline, CDR1 MNHEY and CDR2 SMNVEV (reference sequence). J gave up 2 bases and V 4 bases, and 4 bases lay outside the gene matches. The CDR3 covers 14 residues. This chain's CDR3 is CASSSDRRQETQYF. The CDR3 DNA reads TGTGCCAGCAGTTCGGACAGGAGACAAGAGACCCAGTACTTC.

This sequence joins TRBV5-6 and TRBJ2-3; 11 bases align to TRBD2. Germline loops: CDR1 SGHDT, CDR2 YYEEEE. J lost 2 bases, V lost 3 bases, and 8 bases had no gene match. This CDR3 contains 17 residues. CDR3 DNA sequence: TGTGCCAGCAGCTCGAAACTAGCGGGGGTTTCCACAGATACGCAGTATTTT. This codes for CASSSKLAGVSTDTQYF.

The chain uses TRBV7-2 and TRBJ1-4; D is possibly TRBD1 (6 bases). The ends were cut back, 8 bases at V and 3 bases at J, with 10 bases in the middle. There are 13 residues in the CDR3. Germline V lookup: CDR1 SGHTA, CDR2 FQGNSA. The CDR3 coding sequence is TGTGCCAGCGGACAGCTAGCTAATGAAAAACTGTTTTTT. It encodes CASGQLANEKLFF.

J is TRBJ2-7 and V is TRBV5-6, with D possibly matching TRBD2 (5 bases). The CDR3 has 14 amino acids. The V gene's germline CDR1 is SGHDT and CDR2 YYEEEE. Between the trimmed V and J ends, which lost 0 bases and 3 bases, there was a span of 10 bases. The CDR3 region has the DNA TGTGCCAGCAGCTTGGAGGCCGGAGGCTACGAGCAGTACGTC. This sequence encodes CASSLEAGGYEQYV.

This clone turned up a few times. The rearrangement uses TRBV5-1 and TRBJ1-5; 7 bases are shared with TRBD1. CDR3 length: 15 amino acids. With 0 bases clipped from V and 7 bases from J, the junction kept 7 bases outside the gene matches. Germline V gene lookup returns CDR1 SGHRS and CDR2 YFSETQ. As DNA, the CDR3 is TGCGCCAGCAGCTTGGGGTCGGCAGGGGGACAGCCCCAGCATTTT. Translation: CASSLGSAGGQPQHF.

J is TRBJ2-3 and V is TRBV13, with unresolved D. V gave up 5 bases and J gave up 3 bases, with 15 bases separating them. The length of the CDR3 is 15 residues. Germline CDR1 PRHDT, CDR2 FYEKMQ (reference sequence). CDR3 protein: CASSPRFLGTDTQYF. DNA for the CDR3: TGTGCCAGCAGCCCTAGGTTCCTAGGAACAGATACGCAGTATTTT.

The rearrangement uses TRBV7-2 and TRBJ1-1; 10 positions match TRBD1. The germline gives CDR1 SGHTA, CDR2 FQGNSA. The CDR3 spans 16 residues. V lost 3 bases and J lost 6; bases outside the gene matches: 10. The CDR3 DNA reads TGTGCCAGCAGCTTCAAGAAGGGACAGGGGAAACCTGAAGCTTTCTTT. It encodes CASSFKKGQGKPEAFF.

The chain employs TRBV11-3 and TRBJ1-4; 7 bases are shared with TRBD1. The CDR3 is made up of 16 amino acids. V lost 5 bases and J lost 4; bases outside the gene matches: 10. The germline CDR1 and CDR2 sequences are SGHNT and YENEEA. CDR3 bases: TGTGCCAGCAGCCAAGAAGGGACAGCTTATAATGAAAAACTGTTTTTT. Its translation: CASSQEGTAYNEKLFF.

V and J are TRBV5-4 and TRBJ2-3; TRBD1 aligns across 9 bases. The germline V gene has CDR1 SGHNT and CDR2 YYREEE (reference sequence). The CDR3 is 16 residues long. The trim removed 5 bases at V and 5 bases at J, leaving 12 bases unmatched. CDR3 DNA sequence: TGTGCCAGCAGAACACCCGGGACAGGGATTGGAGATACGCAGTATTTT. This translates into CASRTPGTGIGDTQYF.

The gene calls are TRBV15 and TRBJ1-3; TRBD1 agrees at 7 bases. Germline values: CDR1 LNHNV, CDR2 YYDKDF (reference sequence). The CDR3 extends over 16 amino acids. The V segment lost 8 bases and the J segment 0 bases; nucleotides outside the gene matches: 10. In DNA, the CDR3 is TGTGCCACCCAGGACAGGAAATACCTCTCTGGAAACACCATATATTTT. Its translation is CATQDRKYLSGNTIYF.

This sequence joins TRBV5-1 and TRBJ2-1; TRBD2 matches at 7 bases. The V segment lost 1 base and the J segment 5 bases; nucleotides outside the gene matches: 6. CDR3 length: 15 residues. CDR1 is SGHRS, CDR2 YFSETQ, per germline. Here the CDR3 DNA reads TGCGCCAGCAGCTTGAGAGCGGGAAAAGACAATGAGCAGTTCTTC. Amino acids: CASSLRAGKDNEQFF.

The chain joins TRBV6-2 or TRBV6-3 to TRBJ1-5; a weak D match, TRBD1 (6 bases). Trimming took off 4 bases at V and 6 bases at J, with 13 bases between the two ends. Germline CDR1 and CDR2: MNHEY and SVGEGT. This CDR3 is 14 amino acids long. CDR3 sequence reads: CASSSTGSSQPQHF. As DNA, the CDR3 is TGTGCCAGCAGTTCTACAGGGTCCAGTCAGCCCCAGCATTTT.

The chain joins TRBV18 to TRBJ1-1, with D possibly being TRBD1 (6 bases). Germline values: CDR1 KGHSH, CDR2 LQKENI. V shed 0 bases and J shed 7 bases, with 18 bases lying between them. This CDR3 region has 16 residues. The CDR3 coding sequence is TGTGCCAGCTCACCACCGTCCAGGGGAGGGATGGGTGAAGCTTTCTTT. This codes for CASSPPSRGGMGEAFF.

The chain joins TRBV29-1 to TRBJ1-2; D not certain. CDR3 length: 13 residues. CDR1 is SQVTM and CDR2 is ANQGSEA in the germline V gene. V lost 7 bases and J lost 5, with 17 bases in between. CDR3 sequence (DNA): TGCAGCGCTGGAGAAGGAGATCTATATGGCTACACCTTC. Translation: CSAGEGDLYGYTF.

This clone was recorded a few times. The chain couples TRBV19 to TRBJ1-1, with D possibly matching TRBD1 (6 bases). Germline CDR1 and CDR2: LNHDA and SQIVND (reference sequence). V shed 8 bases and J shed 4 bases, with 14 bases lying between them. CDR3 size: 13 residues. DNA of the CDR3: TGTGCCAGTGCACGGGGGGGCGGCACTGAAGCTTTCTTT. Translated: CASARGGGTEAFF. Together with reference TRBV19 and TRBJ1-1, the CDR3 gives the full variable domain: DGGITQSPKYLFRKEGQNVTLSCEQNLNHDAMYWYRQDPGQGLRLIYYSQIVNDFQKGDIAEGYSVSREKKESFPLTVTSAQKNPTAFYLCASARGGGTEAFFGQGTRLTVV.